Following are 7 T cell receptor beta chains from one sample sequenced in a study of monozygotic twins with inflammatory bowel disease. TCRdb reworked the 5' RACE reads into one entry per CDR3 protein, no DNA. The sample data list a few hundred thousand distinct CDR3 sequences. Sequenced sample: blood. The origin of the receptors is a human donor with ulcerative colitis or Crohn's disease, or a healthy co-twin of an affected twin (not recorded which).

V and J are TRBV2 and TRBJ2-7. Germline V gene lookup returns CDR1 SNHLY and CDR2 FYNNEI. The CDR3 consists of 13 residues. The CDR3 protein is CASNKRSSYEQYF.

The chain has TRBV3-1 and TRBJ1-2. From germline, CDR1 is LGHDT and CDR2 YNNKEL (reference sequence). CDR3 length: 11 residues. The CDR3 protein is CASRSTDGYTF.

The V call is TRBV4-3, the J call TRBJ1-1; TCRdb's D call of TRBD1 is untestable without DNA. The CDR3 covers 15 residues. Germline CDR1 is LGHNA and CDR2 is YSLEER. CDR3 sequence reads: CASSQGPGLDTEAFF.

The chain couples TRBV3-1 to TRBJ1-2; TCRdb's D call of TRBD1 is untestable without DNA. Germline CDR1 and CDR2: LGHDT and YNNKEL (reference sequence). The CDR3 sequence is 14 residues long. The CDR3 sequence: CASSQAQGISGYTF.

V and J are TRBV2 and TRBJ2-3; TCRdb selects TRBD1, and the lack of DNA leaves this call unchecked. CDR1 and CDR2 from the germline V gene are SNHLY and FYNNEI. The CDR3 contains 14 residues. The CDR3 protein is CARSDRASTDTQYF.

This chain uses TRBV7-2 with TRBJ2-7. The germline V gene encodes CDR1 SGHTA and CDR2 FQGNSA. The CDR3 runs to 14 residues. The CDR3 sequence is CASSPAGTSYEQYF.

The V and J genes are TRBV20-1 and TRBJ1-6. CDR3 size: 11 residues. Germline V lookup: CDR1 DFQATT, CDR2 SNEGSKA (reference sequence). CDR3 in amino acids: CSAKTGTPLHF.